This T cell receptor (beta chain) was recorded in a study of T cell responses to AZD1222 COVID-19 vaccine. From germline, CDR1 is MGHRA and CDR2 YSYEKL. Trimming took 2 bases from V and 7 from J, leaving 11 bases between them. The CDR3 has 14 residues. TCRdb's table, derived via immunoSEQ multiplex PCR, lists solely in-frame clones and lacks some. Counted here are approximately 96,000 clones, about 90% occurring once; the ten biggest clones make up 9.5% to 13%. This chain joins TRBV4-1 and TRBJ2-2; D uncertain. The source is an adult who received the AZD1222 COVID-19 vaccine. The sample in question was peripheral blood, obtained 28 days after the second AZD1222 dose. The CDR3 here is CASSQLPGGGELFF. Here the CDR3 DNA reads TGCGCCAGCAGCCAACTCCCGGGTGGCGGGGAGCTGTTTTTT.